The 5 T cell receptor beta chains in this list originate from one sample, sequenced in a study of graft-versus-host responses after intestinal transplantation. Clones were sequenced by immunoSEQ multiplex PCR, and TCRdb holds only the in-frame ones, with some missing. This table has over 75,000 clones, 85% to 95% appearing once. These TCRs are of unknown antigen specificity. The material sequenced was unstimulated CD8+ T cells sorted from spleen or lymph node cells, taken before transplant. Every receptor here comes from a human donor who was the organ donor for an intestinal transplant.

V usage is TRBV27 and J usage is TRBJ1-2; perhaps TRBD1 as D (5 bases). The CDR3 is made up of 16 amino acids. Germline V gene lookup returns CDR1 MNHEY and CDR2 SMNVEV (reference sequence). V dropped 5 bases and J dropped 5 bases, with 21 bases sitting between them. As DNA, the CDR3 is TGTGCCAGCAGTCGGAAATTTGGGGGGTCAGGGTATGGCTACACCTTC. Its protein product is CASSRKFGGSGYGYTF.

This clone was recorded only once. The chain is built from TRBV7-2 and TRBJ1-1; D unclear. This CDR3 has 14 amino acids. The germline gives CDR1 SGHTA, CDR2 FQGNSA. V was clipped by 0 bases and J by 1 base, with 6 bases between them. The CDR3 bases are TGTGCCAGCAGCTTAGCACCCAGGAACACTGAAGCTTTCTTT. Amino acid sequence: CASSLAPRNTEAFF.

The CDR3 loop is CASSFQTATSTDTQYF. In DNA form, the CDR3 reads TGTGCCAGCAGTTTCCAAACAGCTACTAGCACAGATACGCAGTATTTT. J is TRBJ2-3 and V is TRBV28, with D unclear. Trimming removed 3 bases at V and 0 bases at J, with 13 bases between. CDR1 is MDHEN, CDR2 SYDVKM, per germline. CDR3 length equals 16 residues.

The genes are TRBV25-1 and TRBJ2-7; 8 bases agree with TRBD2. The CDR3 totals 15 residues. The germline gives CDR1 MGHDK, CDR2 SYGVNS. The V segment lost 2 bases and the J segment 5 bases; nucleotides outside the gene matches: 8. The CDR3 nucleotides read TGTGCCAGCAGTGAAGACCCAGCGGGAGTTCACGAGCAGTACTTC. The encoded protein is CASSEDPAGVHEQYF.

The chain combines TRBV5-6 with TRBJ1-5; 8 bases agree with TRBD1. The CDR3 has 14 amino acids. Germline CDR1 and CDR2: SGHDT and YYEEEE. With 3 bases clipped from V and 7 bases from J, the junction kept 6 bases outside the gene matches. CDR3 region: CASSSRTGMQPQHF. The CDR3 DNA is TGTGCCAGCAGCTCCAGGACAGGGATGCAGCCCCAGCATTTT.